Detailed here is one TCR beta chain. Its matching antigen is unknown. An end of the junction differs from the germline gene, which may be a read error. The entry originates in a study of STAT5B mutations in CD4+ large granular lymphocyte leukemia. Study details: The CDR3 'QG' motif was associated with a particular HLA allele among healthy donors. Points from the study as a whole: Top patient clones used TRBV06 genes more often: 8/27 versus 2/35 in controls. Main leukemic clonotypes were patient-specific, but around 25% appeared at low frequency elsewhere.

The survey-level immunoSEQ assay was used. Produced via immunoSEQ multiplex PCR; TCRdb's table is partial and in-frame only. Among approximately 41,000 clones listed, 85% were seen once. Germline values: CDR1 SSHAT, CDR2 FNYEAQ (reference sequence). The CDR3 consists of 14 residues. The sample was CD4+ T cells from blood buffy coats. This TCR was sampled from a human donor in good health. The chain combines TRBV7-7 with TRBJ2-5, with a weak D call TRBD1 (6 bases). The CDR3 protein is CASSRGQPQETQYF. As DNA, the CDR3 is TGTGCTAGCAGCCGCGGACAGCCGCAAGAGACCCAGTACTTC.